These 23 T cell receptor beta chains came from one sample sequenced in a study of blood T cell repertoires in COVID-19. The method was immunoSEQ multiplex PCR; TCRdb's version includes in-frame clones alone and lacks a portion of them. In the table there are around 200,000 clones, approximately 90% of which are singletons. Sample: PBMCs or T cells enriched from blood (not recorded which). All receptors derive from a man in his thirties or forties who had recovered from COVID-19.

In this sample, this clone turned up once. The genes are TRBV4-1 and TRBJ2-5, with 8 bases aligning to TRBD2. Trimming took 1 base from V and 2 from J; bases not matched to a gene: 9. CDR1 and CDR2 from the germline V gene are MGHRA and YSYEKL. This CDR3 has 17 residues. CDR3 sequence (DNA): TGCGCCAGCAGCCAAGTTTCTGGCGGGGGGTTTCAAGAGACCCAGTACTTC. Residues: CASSQVSGGGFQETQYF.

The chain recombines TRBV2 with TRBJ2-3, with D maybe TRBD1 (5 bases). The V gene lost 7 bases and the J gene lost 3 bases, with 17 bases spanning the gap. This CDR3 is 15 amino acids long. Germline CDR1 SNHLY, CDR2 FYNNEI. This CDR3 reads CASTYNRFGTDTQYF. In DNA form, the CDR3 reads TGTGCCAGCACTTATAACAGGTTCGGGACAGATACGCAGTATTTT.

The sample holds one count of this clone. The chain links TRBV19 to TRBJ2-2; 11 nucleotides match TRBD1. The CDR3 contains 13 residues. Losses at the gene ends were 6 bases for V and 9 bases for J; bases not matched to a gene: 3. The germline gives CDR1 LNHDA, CDR2 SQIVND (reference sequence). The CDR3 loop is CASSRTGGRELFF. In DNA form, the CDR3 reads TGTGCCAGTAGCCGGACAGGGGGCCGGGAGCTGTTTTTT.

The rearrangement links TRBV27 to TRBJ1-1; 7 nucleotides line up with TRBD1. The trim removed 3 bases at V and 1 base at J, leaving 5 bases unmatched. The CDR3 totals 15 residues. CDR1 and CDR2 from the germline V gene are MNHEY and SMNVEV (reference sequence). CDR3 sequence: CASSFRRTGNTEAFF. As DNA, the CDR3 is TGTGCCAGCAGTTTCCGAAGGACAGGGAACACTGAAGCTTTCTTT.

The rearrangement joins TRBV19 to TRBJ1-1; TRBD1 matches 7 bases. Germline loops: CDR1 LNHDA, CDR2 SQIVND (reference sequence). Trimming took 4 bases from V and 1 from J; bases not matched to a gene: 6. This CDR3 contains 15 residues. The CDR3 region is CASSTQGSRNTEAFF. The CDR3 DNA sequence: TGTGCCAGTAGTACACAGGGGTCCAGGAACACTGAAGCTTTCTTT. Using reference TRBV19 and TRBJ1-1 for the parts outside the CDR3, the full variable domain is DGGITQSPKYLFRKEGQNVTLSCEQNLNHDAMYWYRQDPGQGLRLIYYSQIVNDFQKGDIAEGYSVSREKKESFPLTVTSAQKNPTAFYLCASSTQGSRNTEAFFGQGTRLTVV.

The chain employs TRBV5-1 and TRBJ2-5; 8 positions agree with TRBD2. V was clipped by 0 bases and J by 7 bases; unmatched bases: 14. The germline V gene encodes CDR1 SGHRS and CDR2 YFSETQ. The CDR3 extends over 17 amino acids. CDR3 DNA: TGCGCCAGCAGCTTGGTATCGGCGGGGGGCAACCGGCGGACCCAGTACTTC. It encodes CASSLVSAGGNRRTQYF.

The chain links TRBV18 to TRBJ1-1; 9 bases match TRBD1. The junction had 11 bases not matched to a gene; V was cut back by 6 bases and J by 6 bases. CDR1 KGHSH and CDR2 LQKENI come from the germline V gene. This CDR3 has 15 residues. The CDR3 DNA sequence: TGTGCCAGCTCCCCATCAACAGGGGGCTTTTCTGAAGCTTTCTTT. Protein product: CASSPSTGGFSEAFF.

This chain joins TRBV15 and TRBJ2-1, with D possibly TRBD1 on 6 matching bases. This CDR3 has 16 residues. V was clipped by 0 bases and J by 7 bases, with 16 bases between them. CDR1 is LNHNV, CDR2 YYDKDF, per germline (reference sequence). The DNA for the CDR3 is TGTGCCACCAGCAGAGATAAGACAGGTAGGAAGAATGAGCAGTTCTTC. As protein: CATSRDKTGRKNEQFF.

V usage is TRBV13 and J usage is TRBJ2-3; 11 bases are a match to TRBD2. Per the germline V gene, CDR1 is PRHDT and CDR2 is FYEKMQ (reference sequence). The CDR3 consists of 16 residues. V trimming: 5 bases; J trimming: 0 bases; junction bases outside the gene matches: 4. The CDR3 DNA sequence: TGTGCCAGCAGCGCCGGACTAGCGGGTAGCACAGATACGCAGTATTTT. Encoded protein: CASSAGLAGSTDTQYF.

This chain connects TRBV11-1 to TRBJ2-1, with D maybe TRBD1 (5 bases). Germline V CDR1 and CDR2: SGHAT, FQDESV (reference sequence). The CDR3 is 15 amino acids. V was trimmed by 1 base and J by 8 bases, leaving 15 bases between them. The CDR3 DNA is TGTGCCAGCAGCTTAGGTGGTAGGGGCGGCTATGAGCAGTTCTTC. This encodes CASSLGGRGGYEQFF.

This sequence joins TRBV2 and TRBJ2-3; tentative D call: TRBD2 (6 bases). Per germline, CDR1 SNHLY and CDR2 FYNNEI. The V end lost 0 bases, the J end lost 5 bases, and 12 bases lay between the germline ends. This CDR3 region has 15 residues. CDR3 sequence: CASSEAGGSVDTQYF. CDR3 coding DNA: TGTGCCAGCAGTGAAGCCGGGGGTAGCGTAGATACGCAGTATTTT.

The chain combines TRBV7-9 with TRBJ2-1; 11 nucleotides align to TRBD2. V lost 4 bases to trimming and J lost 10 bases; unmatched junction nucleotides: 9. This CDR3 is 15 amino acids long. Germline CDR1 SEHNR, CDR2 FQNEAQ (reference sequence). CDR3 amino acids: CASSSGTSGLGEQFF. The CDR3 DNA follows: TGTGCCAGCAGCTCCGGGACTAGCGGCCTGGGCGAGCAGTTCTTC.

This clone has only a few counts. The chain carries TRBV29-1 and TRBJ1-4; 7 nucleotides align to TRBD1. After removal of 4 bases from V and 5 bases from J, the junction contained 7 bases not matched to a gene. Germline V CDR1 and CDR2: SQVTM, ANQGSEA. CDR3 length: 14 residues. In DNA, the CDR3 is TGCAGCGTTGCGGGCTCGACAGGGAATGAAAAACTGTTTTTT. Its protein product is CSVAGSTGNEKLFF. Together with reference TRBV29-1 and TRBJ1-4, the CDR3 gives the full variable domain: SAVISQKPSRDICQRGTSLTIQCQVDSQVTMMFWYRQQPGQSLTLIATANQGSEATYESGFVIDKFPISRPNLTFSTLTVSNMSPEDSSIYLCSVAGSTGNEKLFFGSGTQLSVL.

This clone has only a few counts. The chain is built from TRBV3-1 (or the pseudogene TRBV3-2) and TRBJ1-3; TRBD1 matches 7 bases. Looked up from germline, CDR1 is LGHDT and CDR2 is YNNKEL (reference sequence). With 3 bases clipped from V and 7 bases from J, the junction kept 3 bases outside the gene matches. This CDR3 is 13 amino acids long. The CDR3 region is CASSHTGQNTIYF. CDR3 in DNA: TGTGCCAGCAGCCATACGGGACAGAACACCATATATTTT.

The CDR3 sequence is CASSQDRSGYTF. In DNA, the CDR3 is TGTGCCAGCAGCCAAGATAGGAGCGGCTACACCTTC. The chain couples TRBV14 to TRBJ1-2; D uncertain. V gave up 0 bases and J gave up 8 bases, with 7 bases separating them. Looked up from germline, CDR1 is SGHDN and CDR2 is FVKESK. The CDR3 totals 12 residues.

This sequence joins TRBV30 and TRBJ1-2; no definite D call. The germline CDR1 and CDR2 sequences are GTSNPN and SVGIG (reference sequence). Between the trimmed V and J ends, which lost 0 bases and 6 bases, there was a span of 17 bases. This CDR3 is built from 15 residues. CDR3 protein: CAWSVRRTGRNGYTF. The CDR3 DNA sequence: TGTGCCTGGAGTGTACGCAGGACGGGAAGGAATGGCTACACCTTC.

J is TRBJ2-1 and V is TRBV28, with TRBD2 matching 10 bases. The CDR3 is 16 residues long. J lost 8 bases, V lost 7 bases, and 14 bases had no gene match. In germline, CDR1 is MDHEN, CDR2 SYDVKM. The CDR3 reads CASTPLGTSDFHEQFF. DNA for the CDR3: TGTGCCAGCACCCCATTGGGGACTAGCGATTTTCATGAGCAGTTCTTC.

The chain recombines TRBV27 with TRBJ2-3; D is undetermined. Germline lookup yields CDR1 MNHEY and CDR2 SMNVEV (reference sequence). The V and J ends lost 7 bases and 6 bases respectively, with 14 bases between them. There are 13 residues in the CDR3. CDR3 nucleotides: TGTGCCAGCACTGTGGCGCTCGGGGATACGCAGTATTTT. This encodes CASTVALGDTQYF.

This chain joins TRBV28 and TRBJ1-5; TRBD1 agrees at 7 bases. Germline-derived CDR1 and CDR2 are MDHEN and SYDVKM. After removal of 5 bases from V and 7 bases from J, the junction contained 8 bases not matched to a gene. The CDR3 is 14 residues long. DNA for the CDR3: TGTGCCAGCAGTCCCTACAGGGGACCCCAGCCCCAGCATTTT. Its translation: CASSPYRGPQPQHF.

This chain uses TRBV6-5 with TRBJ2-4; TRBD1 agrees at 7 bases. CDR1 MNHEY and CDR2 SVGAGI come from the germline V gene. Trimming took 7 bases from V and 6 from J; bases not matched to a gene: 6. The CDR3 spans 13 residues. The CDR3 reads CASTRQGSNIQYF. In DNA form, the CDR3 reads TGTGCCAGCACCCGACAGGGTTCAAACATTCAGTACTTC.

V gene TRBV18 combines with J gene TRBJ1-2, with D perhaps TRBD1 (6 bases). Germline-derived CDR1 and CDR2 are KGHSH and LQKENI. This CDR3 spans 13 amino acids. Trimming shortened V by 3 bases and J by 5 bases, and 10 bases separated the two germline ends. The CDR3 spells CASSPQRGYGYTF. CDR3 sequence (DNA): TGTGCCAGCTCACCGCAGAGGGGGTATGGCTACACCTTC.

This rearrangement joins TRBV6-5 to TRBJ2-7; tentatively, D is TRBD2 (6 bases). V was cut by 2 bases and J by 3 bases, with 14 bases left in between. CDR1 and CDR2 from the germline V gene are MNHEY and SVGAGI. This CDR3 has 15 residues. This CDR3 reads CASSYDGTGVYEQYF. The DNA of the CDR3 is TGTGCCAGCAGTTACGACGGGACTGGCGTCTACGAGCAGTACTTC.

This clone was picked up a small number of times. This chain connects TRBV20-1 to TRBJ1-1; the D is unclear. Trimming stripped 0 bases from V and 6 bases from J, with 5 bases between. Looked up from germline, CDR1 is DFQATT and CDR2 is SNEGSKA (reference sequence). The CDR3 spans 11 residues. CDR3 DNA sequence: TGCAGTGCTAGAGAACGGTCTGAAGCTTTCTTT. Translating gives CSARERSEAFF.